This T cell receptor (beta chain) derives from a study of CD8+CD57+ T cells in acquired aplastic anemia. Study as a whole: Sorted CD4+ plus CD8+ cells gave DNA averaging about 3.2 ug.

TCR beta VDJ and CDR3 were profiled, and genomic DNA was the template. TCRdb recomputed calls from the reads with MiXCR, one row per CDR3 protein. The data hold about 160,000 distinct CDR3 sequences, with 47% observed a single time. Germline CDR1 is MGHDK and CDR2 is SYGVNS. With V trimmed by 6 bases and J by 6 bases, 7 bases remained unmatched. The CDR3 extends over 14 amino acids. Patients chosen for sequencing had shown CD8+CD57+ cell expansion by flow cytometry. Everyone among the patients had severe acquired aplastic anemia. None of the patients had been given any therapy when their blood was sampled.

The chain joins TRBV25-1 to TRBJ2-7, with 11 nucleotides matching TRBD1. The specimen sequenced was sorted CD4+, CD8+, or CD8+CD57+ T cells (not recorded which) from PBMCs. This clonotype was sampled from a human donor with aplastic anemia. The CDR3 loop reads CASSQGQGAFEQYF. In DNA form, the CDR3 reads TGTGCCAGCAGCCAAGGACAGGGGGCCTTCGAGCAGTACTTC.